This TCR beta chain was found in a study of blood T cells in healthy people across ages. Sample-barcoded 5' priming and a J-beta primer mix drove a second PCR of about 6 to 11 cycles. Every cDNA molecule bore a tag from a template-switch adaptor containing 12 random nucleotides. TCRdb itself ran the 5' RACE reads through MiXCR, one entry per CDR3 protein. The top ten hold roughly 3.8% of the sample, which has about 800,000 distinct CDR3 sequences, roughly 25% seen once. Study outcomes and limitations: No one knew whether donors had CMV, which possibly confounded expanded clonotype changes.

Peripheral blood samples of 9.5 to 10 milliliters were drawn from each donor. This clonotype was counted between two and nine times. Antigen unknown. These data were also filed under a second study, of T cells of mothers and their children. That work contributes: A few mothers and their six children, all healthy Caucasians, donated.

The source material was blood. The clonotype was recovered from a boy aged 5-17 years in good health.

CDR3 sequence (DNA): TGTGCCAGCAGCTTACGTAAGGCGGGGGGTACAGATACGCAGTATTTT. It yields the protein CASSLRKAGGTDTQYF. The rearrangement joins TRBV7-9 to TRBJ2-3; the match to TRBD2 covers 8 bases. Per germline, CDR1 SEHNR and CDR2 FQNEAQ (reference sequence). Trimming took 2 bases from V and 3 from J; bases not matched to a gene: 7. CDR3 size: 16 residues.